The 8 T cell receptor beta chains in this list originate from one sample, sequenced in a study of CD4+ T cells in melanoma. Method: immunoSEQ multiplex PCR; TCRdb's copy keeps in-frame clones and lacks some. The table records tens of thousands of clones, more than 60% of them present only once. Sequenced material: tumor tissue. The receptor source for this set is a human donor with melanoma.

This clone has just one count. The chain recombines TRBV6-5 with TRBJ1-2, with D tentatively TRBD1 (5 bases). The V and J ends lost 6 bases and 8 bases respectively, with 16 bases between them. The CDR3 has 13 residues. Germline CDR1 MNHEY, CDR2 SVGAGI. This chain's CDR3 is CASSRGGKWGYTF. CDR3 in DNA: TGTGCCAGCAGCCGGGGGGGAAAGTGGGGCTACACCTTC.

DNA of the CDR3: TGTGCCAGCAGCTCACCTCGGCGTAACACCGGGGAGCTGTTTTTT. Translated: CASSSPRRNTGELFF. V is TRBV7-9 and J is TRBJ2-2; D is ambiguous. Trimming shortened V by 4 bases and J by 2 bases, and 11 bases separated the two germline ends. CDR1 and CDR2 (germline): SEHNR, FQNEAQ (reference sequence). The CDR3 spans 15 residues.

The CDR3 DNA reads TGTGCCAGCAGTTACTCGACAGCAGGCTACACCTTC. Encoded protein: CASSYSTAGYTF. V gene TRBV6-5 combines with J gene TRBJ1-2; possible D gene TRBD1, 5 bases. Germline CDR1 reads MNHEY; CDR2 reads SVGAGI. The CDR3 runs 12 residues. V lost 0 bases and J 8 bases, leaving 7 bases between the germline ends.

The genes are TRBV18 and TRBJ2-5, with a tentative D call TRBD2 (6 bases). Germline CDR1 KGHSH, CDR2 LQKENI. Deletions cut 3 bases from V and 4 bases from J, with 12 bases between. This CDR3 is built from 14 residues. The CDR3 sequence: CASSPGGRGETQYF. The DNA of the CDR3 is TGTGCCAGCTCACCGGGCGGGCGGGGAGAGACCCAGTACTTC.

The chain combines TRBV4-2 with TRBJ1-2, with D perhaps TRBD1 (5 bases). Germline V lookup: CDR1 LGHNA, CDR2 YNFKEQ. The germline V and J ends were trimmed by 1 base and 4 bases, with 13 bases remaining between them. This CDR3 comprises 15 residues. This CDR3 reads CASSQGPGLGYGYTF. DNA of the CDR3: TGTGCCAGCAGCCAAGGTCCAGGGTTGGGCTATGGCTACACCTTC.

The chain is built from TRBV13 and TRBJ2-2; D remains ambiguous. The V gene lost 3 bases and the J gene lost 9 bases, with 8 bases spanning the gap. CDR3 length equals 12 residues. Germline CDR1 and CDR2: PRHDT and FYEKMQ (reference sequence). CDR3 bases: TGTGCCAGCAGCTTTGAAGGTTGGGAGCTGTTTTTT. Protein sequence: CASSFEGWELFF.

The V and J genes are TRBV11-2 and TRBJ2-3; D is ambiguous. V gave up 2 bases and J gave up 14 bases, with 17 bases separating them. Germline V gives CDR1 SGHAT, CDR2 FQNNGV. This CDR3 has 13 amino acids. The CDR3 reads CASSLSDWKPLYF. For the CDR3, the DNA is TGTGCCAGCAGCTTATCAGACTGGAAACCTCTGTATTTT.

The CDR3 DNA reads as TGTGCCAGCAGATCCCAGGGGCTCCAAGAGACCCAGTACTTC. Translated, it gives CASRSQGLQETQYF. The V and J genes are TRBV25-1 and TRBJ2-5; weak D call: TRBD1 (6 bases). Germline V lookup: CDR1 MGHDK, CDR2 SYGVNS. This CDR3 is 14 amino acids long. Trimming stripped 6 bases from V and 1 base from J, with 12 bases between. Looking up the rest from reference TRBV25-1 and TRBJ2-5 gives the full variable domain: EADIYQTPRYLVIGTGKKITLECSQTMGHDKMYWYQQDPGMELHLIHYSYGVNSTEKGDLSSESTVSRIRTEHFPLTLESARPSHTSQYLCASRSQGLQETQYFGPGTRLLVL.